This TCR beta chain is from a study of spatial heterogeneity in lung cancer. Study at large: On average, each unique TCR and UMI combination appeared more than ten times in raw reads.

As for time point: sample taken at primary tumor resection. The sequenced material consisted of unsorted whole RNA from tumor, nontumor lung or frozen PBMC. There were 65 or so donors, all of them untreated patients with early-stage non-small cell lung cancer. TCRdb reprocessed the 5' RACE reads with MiXCR, giving one entry per CDR3 protein. The table includes tens of thousands of distinct CDR3 sequences, approximately 12% detected once. V was clipped by 4 bases and J by 0 bases, with 18 bases between them. The CDR3 contains 17 residues. Per the germline V gene, CDR1 is SGHRS and CDR2 is YFSETQ. This receptor was identified in a male donor with early-stage non-small cell lung cancer. The sample in question was PBMCs, obtained at surgery. The chain carries TRBV5-1 and TRBJ2-3, with D possibly TRBD2 on 6 matching bases. The CDR3 spells CASSLDVGGVSTDTQYF. The CDR3 bases are TGCGCCAGCAGCCTTGATGTGGGCGGGGTAAGCACAGATACGCAGTATTTT. Filled out from reference TRBV5-1 and TRBJ2-3, the complete variable domain reads KAGVTQTPRYLIKTRGQQVTLSCSPISGHRSVSWYQQTPGQGLQFLFEYFSETQRNKGNFPGRFSGRQFSNSRSEMNVSTLELGDSALYLCASSLDVGGVSTDTQYFGPGTRLTVL.